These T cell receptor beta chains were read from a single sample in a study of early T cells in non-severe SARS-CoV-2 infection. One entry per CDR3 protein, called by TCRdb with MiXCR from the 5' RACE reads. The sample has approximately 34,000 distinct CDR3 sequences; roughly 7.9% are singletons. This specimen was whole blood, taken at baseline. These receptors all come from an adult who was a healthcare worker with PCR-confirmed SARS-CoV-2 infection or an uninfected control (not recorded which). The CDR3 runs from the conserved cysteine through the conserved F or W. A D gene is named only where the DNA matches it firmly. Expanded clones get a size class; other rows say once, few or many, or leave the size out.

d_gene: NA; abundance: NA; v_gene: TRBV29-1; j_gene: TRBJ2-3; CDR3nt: TGCAGCGTTGACGGAGTTCGCACAGATACGCAGTATTTT; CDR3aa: CSVDGVRTDTQYF
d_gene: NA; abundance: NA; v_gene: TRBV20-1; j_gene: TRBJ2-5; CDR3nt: TGCGGGGGGTACTCCCAAGAGACCCAGTACTTC; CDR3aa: CGGYSQETQYF
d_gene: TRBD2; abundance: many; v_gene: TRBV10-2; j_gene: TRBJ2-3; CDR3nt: TGCGCCAGCAGGGGGACTAGCGGCACAGATACGCAGTATTTT; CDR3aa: CASRGTSGTDTQYF
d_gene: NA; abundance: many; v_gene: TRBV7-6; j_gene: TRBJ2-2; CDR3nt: TGTGCCAGCAGCGCTGGGGTACAAGTTACGAACACCGGGGAGCTGTTTTTT; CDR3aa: CASSAGVQVTNTGELFF
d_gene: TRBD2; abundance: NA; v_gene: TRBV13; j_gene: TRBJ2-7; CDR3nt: TGTGCCAGCAGCTCCCGGACTAGCGGCTACGAGCAGTACTTC; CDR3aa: CASSSRTSGYEQYF
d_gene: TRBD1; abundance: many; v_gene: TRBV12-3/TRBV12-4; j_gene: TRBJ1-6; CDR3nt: TGTGCCAGCACCTCGAGGGGGCTCGCATCACCCCTCCACTTT; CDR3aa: CASTSRGLASPLHF
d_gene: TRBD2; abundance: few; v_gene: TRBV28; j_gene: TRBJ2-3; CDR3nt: TGTGCCAGCAGTTTATTGCTAGCGGGGGGGGAAGAAGATACGCAGTATTTT; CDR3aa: CASSLLLAGGEEDTQYF
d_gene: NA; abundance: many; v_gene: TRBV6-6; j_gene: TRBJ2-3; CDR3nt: TGTGCCAGCTCGAGGGCTACAGATACGCAGTATTTT; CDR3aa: CASSRATDTQYF
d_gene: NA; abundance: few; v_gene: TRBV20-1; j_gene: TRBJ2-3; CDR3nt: TGCAGTGCTAGAGTGGCAGATACGCAGTATTTT; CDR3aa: CSARVADTQYF
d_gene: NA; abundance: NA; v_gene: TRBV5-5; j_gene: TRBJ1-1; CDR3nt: TGTGCCAGCAGCTTCTTGCACGGCTACACTGAAGCTTTCTTT; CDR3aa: CASSFLHGYTEAFF
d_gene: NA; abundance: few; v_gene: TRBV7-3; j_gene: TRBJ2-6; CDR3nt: TGTGCCAGCAGCTTCCACCTCGGCGACTACTCTGGGGCCAACGTCCTGACTTTC; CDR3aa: CASSFHLGDYSGANVLTF
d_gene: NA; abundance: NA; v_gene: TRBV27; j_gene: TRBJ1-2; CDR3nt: TGTGCCAGCAGTGCAGCCCAGAACTATGGCTACACCTTC; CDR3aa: CASSAAQNYGYTF
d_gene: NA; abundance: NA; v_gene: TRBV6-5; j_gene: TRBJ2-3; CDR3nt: TGTGCCAGCAGTTACTCGATCCAGCCTAGCACAGATACGCAGTATTTT; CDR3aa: CASSYSIQPSTDTQYF
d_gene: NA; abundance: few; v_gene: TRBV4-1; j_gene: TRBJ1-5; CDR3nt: TGCGCCAGCAGTAGCCGTAACAATCAGCCCCAGCATTTT; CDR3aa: CASSSRNNQPQHF
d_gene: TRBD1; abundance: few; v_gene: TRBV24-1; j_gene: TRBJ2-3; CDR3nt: TGTGCCACCAGTGCCCCGGGGCGGCAGGGGGTTTCAGATACGCAGTATTTT; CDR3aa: CATSAPGRQGVSDTQYF